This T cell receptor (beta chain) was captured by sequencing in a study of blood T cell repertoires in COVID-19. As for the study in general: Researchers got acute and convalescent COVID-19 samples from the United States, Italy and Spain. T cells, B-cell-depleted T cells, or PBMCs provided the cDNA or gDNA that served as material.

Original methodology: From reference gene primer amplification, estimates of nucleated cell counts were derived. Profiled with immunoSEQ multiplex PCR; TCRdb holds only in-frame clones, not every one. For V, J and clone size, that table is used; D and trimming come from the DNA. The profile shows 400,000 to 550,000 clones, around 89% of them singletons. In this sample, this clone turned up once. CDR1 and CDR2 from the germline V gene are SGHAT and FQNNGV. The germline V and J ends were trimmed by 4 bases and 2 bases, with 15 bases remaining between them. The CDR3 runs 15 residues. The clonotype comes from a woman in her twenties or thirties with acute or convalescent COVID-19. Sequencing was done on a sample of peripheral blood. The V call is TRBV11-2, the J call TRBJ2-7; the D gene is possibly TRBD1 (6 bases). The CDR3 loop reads CASSYRDRNTYEQYF. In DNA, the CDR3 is TGTGCCAGCAGCTATAGAGACAGGAATACCTACGAGCAGTACTTC.